These 3 T cell receptor beta chains originate from one sample sequenced in a study of T-cell memory formation after mild COVID-19. Using its own MiXCR run on the 5' RACE reads, TCRdb lists one record per CDR3 protein. The sample lists about 200,000 distinct CDR3 sequences; approximately 10% were seen once. The sequenced sample was PBMCs or a T cell subset sorted from them (not recorded which). The receptors stem from a man between 18 and 35 years old who had mild COVID-19 (a few samples of this study predate the infection). Cell type and time point are not known.

J is TRBJ1-5 and V is TRBV7-8, with TRBD1 matching 8 bases. The CDR3 is 16 residues long. V was pared by 5 bases and J by 6 bases, with 12 bases of the junction left unmatched. Germline V gene sequence: CDR1 SGHVS, CDR2 FQNEAQ. The CDR3 is CASSPGGASFGQPQHF. The CDR3 region has the DNA TGTGCCAGCAGCCCAGGGGGCGCAAGTTTTGGTCAGCCCCAGCATTTT.

This clonotype was counted at least ten times. The rearrangement joins TRBV4-3 to TRBJ2-7; no clear D. Germline loops: CDR1 LGHNA, CDR2 YSLEER. V lost 1 base and J lost 5, with 12 bases in between. There are 14 residues in the CDR3. The CDR3 loop reads CASSQGAQEDEQYF. CDR3 DNA: TGCGCCAGCAGCCAAGGTGCACAAGAGGACGAGCAGTACTTC.

This clonotype occurred a few times. J is TRBJ2-1 and V is TRBV7-8; no clear D gene. V was pared by 5 bases and J by 10 bases, with 12 bases between. Per the germline V gene, CDR1 is SGHVS and CDR2 is FQNEAQ. The CDR3 is 12 residues long. CDR3 region: CASSPLVGEQFF. DNA for the CDR3: TGTGCCAGCAGCCCGCTCGTTGGGGAGCAGTTCTTC. The full variable domain, with the rest looked up from reference TRBV7-8 and TRBJ2-1, is GAGVSQSPRYKVAKRGQDVALRCDPISGHVSLFWYQQALGQGPEFLTYFQNEAQLDKSGLPSDRFFAERPEGSVSTLKIQRTQQEDSAVYLCASSPLVGEQFFGPGTRLTVL.